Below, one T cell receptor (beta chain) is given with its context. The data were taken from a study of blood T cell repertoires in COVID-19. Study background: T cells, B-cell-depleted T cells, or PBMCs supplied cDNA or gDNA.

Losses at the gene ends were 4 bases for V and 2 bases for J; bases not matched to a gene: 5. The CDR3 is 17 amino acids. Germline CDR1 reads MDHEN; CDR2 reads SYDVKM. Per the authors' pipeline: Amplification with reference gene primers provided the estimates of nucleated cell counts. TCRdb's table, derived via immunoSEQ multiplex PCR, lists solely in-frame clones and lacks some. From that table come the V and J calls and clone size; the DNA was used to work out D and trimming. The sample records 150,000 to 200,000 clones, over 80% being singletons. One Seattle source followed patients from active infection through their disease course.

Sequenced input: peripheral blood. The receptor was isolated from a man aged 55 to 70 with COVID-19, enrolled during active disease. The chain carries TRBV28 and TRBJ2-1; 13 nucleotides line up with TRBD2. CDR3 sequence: CASSSRTSGSAYNEQFF. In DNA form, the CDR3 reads TGTGCCAGCAGTTCTCGGACTAGCGGGAGCGCCTACAATGAGCAGTTCTTC. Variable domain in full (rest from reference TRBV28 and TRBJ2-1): DVKVTQSSRYLVKRTGEKVFLECVQDMDHENMFWYRQDPGLGLRLIYFSYDVKMKEKGDIPEGYSVSREKKERFSLILESASTNQTSMYLCASSSRTSGSAYNEQFFGPGTRLTVL.